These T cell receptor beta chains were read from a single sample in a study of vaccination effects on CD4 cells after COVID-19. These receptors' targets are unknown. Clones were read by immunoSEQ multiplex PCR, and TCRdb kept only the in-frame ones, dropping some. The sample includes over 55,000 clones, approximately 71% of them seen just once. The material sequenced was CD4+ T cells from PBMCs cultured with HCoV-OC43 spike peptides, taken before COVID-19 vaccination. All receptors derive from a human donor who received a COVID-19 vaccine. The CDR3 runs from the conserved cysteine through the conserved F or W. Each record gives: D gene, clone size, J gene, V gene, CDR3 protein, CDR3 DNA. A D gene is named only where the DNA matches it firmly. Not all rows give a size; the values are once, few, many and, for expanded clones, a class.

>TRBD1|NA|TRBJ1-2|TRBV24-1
CATSDSQGRANYGYTF
TGTGCCACCAGTGATTCACAGGGGCGAGCTAACTATGGCTACACCTTC
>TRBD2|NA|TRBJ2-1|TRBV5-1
CASSLTAGANEQFF
TGCGCCAGCAGCTTGACCGCGGGAGCCAATGAGCAGTTCTTC
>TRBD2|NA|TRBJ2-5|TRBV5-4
CASTSGLASVETQYF
TGTGCCAGCACCTCGGGACTAGCTAGTGTGGAGACCCAGTACTTC
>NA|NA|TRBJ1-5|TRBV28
CASTPTHGTNQPQHF
TGTGCCAGCACACCTACCCACGGAACAAATCAGCCCCAGCATTTT
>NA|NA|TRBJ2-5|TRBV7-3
CASSPIPRDQETQYF
TGTGCCAGCAGTCCCATACCCCGGGATCAAGAGACCCAGTACTTC
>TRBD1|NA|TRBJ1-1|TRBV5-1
CASSSVRGTTEAFF
TGCGCCAGCAGCTCCGTCAGGGGGACCACTGAAGCTTTCTTT
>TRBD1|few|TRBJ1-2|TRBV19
CASRELGRGSSYGYTF
TGTGCCAGTAGAGAATTGGGCAGGGGGAGCTCCTATGGCTACACCTTC
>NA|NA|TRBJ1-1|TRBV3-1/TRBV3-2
CASSQSGAEAFF
TGTGCCAGCAGCCAATCGGGGGCAGAAGCTTTCTTT
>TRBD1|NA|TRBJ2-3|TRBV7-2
CASSLSGTGLMTSTDTQYF
TGTGCCAGCAGCCTATCAGGGACAGGGCTGATGACTAGCACAGATACGCAGTATTTT
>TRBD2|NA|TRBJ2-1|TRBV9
CASSVALAGGLYNEQFF
TGTGCCAGCAGCGTAGCACTAGCGGGGGGGCTCTACAATGAGCAGTTCTTC
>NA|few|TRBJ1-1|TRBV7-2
CASSYPGATEAFF
TGTGCCAGCTCCTATCCCGGGGCCACTGAAGCTTTCTTT
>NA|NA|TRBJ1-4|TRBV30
CAWSPSDYPNEKLFF
TGTGCCTGGAGTCCATCGGACTATCCTAATGAAAAACTGTTTTTT
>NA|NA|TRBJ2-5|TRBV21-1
CASSKSDSETQYF
TGTGCCAGCAGCAAATCAGACAGTGAGACCCAGTACTTC
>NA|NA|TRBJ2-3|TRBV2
CASRRGLTDTQYF
TGTGCCAGCAGGAGGGGTCTCACAGATACGCAGTATTTT
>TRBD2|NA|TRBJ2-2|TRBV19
CASSRGGANTGELFF
TGTGCCAGTAGTCGCGGGGGGGCGAACACCGGGGAGCTGTTTTTT
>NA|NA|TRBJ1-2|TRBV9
CASSVEAGDGYTF
TGTGCCAGCAGCGTAGAGGCGGGGGATGGCTACACCTTC
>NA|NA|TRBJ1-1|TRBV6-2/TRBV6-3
CASSYVGADTEAFF
TGTGCCAGCAGTTATGTTGGGGCGGACACTGAAGCTTTCTTT
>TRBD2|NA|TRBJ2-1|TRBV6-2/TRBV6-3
CASSYSLAYNEQFF
TGTGCCAGCAGTTACTCACTAGCGTACAATGAGCAGTTCTTC
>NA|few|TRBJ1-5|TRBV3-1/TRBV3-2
CASSQEPANQPQHF
TGTGCCAGCAGCCAAGAGCCGGCCAATCAGCCCCAGCATTTT
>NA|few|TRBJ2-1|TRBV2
CASSVIVNEQFF
TGTGCCAGCAGTGTCATAGTCAATGAGCAGTTCTTC
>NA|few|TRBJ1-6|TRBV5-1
CASSSRQGLNSPLHF
TGCGCCAGCAGCTCCCGCCAGGGGCTGAATTCACCCCTCCACTTT
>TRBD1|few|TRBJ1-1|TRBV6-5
CASRGQGIAEAFF
TGTGCCAGCAGAGGACAGGGGATCGCTGAAGCTTTCTTT
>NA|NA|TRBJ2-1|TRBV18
CASSLMSSYNEQFF
TGTGCCAGCTCACTCATGAGCTCCTACAATGAGCAGTTCTTC
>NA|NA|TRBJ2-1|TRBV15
CATSREWLAQYNEQFF
TGTGCCACCAGCAGAGAATGGCTAGCGCAGTACAATGAGCAGTTCTTC
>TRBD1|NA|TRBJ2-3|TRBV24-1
CATSDSGQVADTQYF
TGTGCCACCAGTGACTCCGGACAGGTCGCCGATACGCAGTATTTT
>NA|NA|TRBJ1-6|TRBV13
CASSYSGDSPLHF
TGTGCCAGCAGCTACTCAGGGGATTCACCCCTCCACTTT
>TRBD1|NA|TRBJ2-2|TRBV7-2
CASSLSWTGLAGELFF
TGTGCCAGCAGCTTATCATGGACAGGGTTAGCCGGGGAGCTGTTTTTT
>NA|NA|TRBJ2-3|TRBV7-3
CASSVGGEGGTDTQYF
TGTGCCAGCAGCGTAGGGGGGGAGGGTGGCACAGATACGCAGTATTTT
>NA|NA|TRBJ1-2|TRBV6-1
CASSESGDGYTF
TGTGCCAGCAGTGAAAGTGGGGATGGCTACACCTTC
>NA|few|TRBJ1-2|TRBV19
CASSIGPRSNYGYTF
TGTGCCAGTAGTATAGGGCCCAGGAGTAACTATGGCTACACCTTC
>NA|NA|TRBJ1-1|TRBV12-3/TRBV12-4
CASSVRRNTEAFF
TGTGCCAGCAGCGTACGAAGGAACACTGAAGCTTTCTTT
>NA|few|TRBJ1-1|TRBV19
CAISTDVNTEAFF
TGTGCCATCTCGACCGATGTGAACACTGAAGCTTTCTTT
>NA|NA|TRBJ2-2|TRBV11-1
CASSLLSGELFF
TGTGCCAGCAGCCTACTCTCCGGGGAGCTGTTTTTT
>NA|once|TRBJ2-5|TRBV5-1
CASSLGGTTGTQYF
TGCGCCAGCAGCTTGGGAGGGACGACGGGGACCCAGTACTTC
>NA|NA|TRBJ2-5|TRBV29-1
CSVARDNQETQYF
TGCAGCGTTGCCCGAGACAACCAAGAGACCCAGTACTTC
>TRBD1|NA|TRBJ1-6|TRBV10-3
CAISRDSSYNSPLHF
TGTGCCATCAGTAGGGACAGCTCCTATAATTCACCCCTCCACTTT
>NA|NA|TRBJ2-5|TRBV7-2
CASTHPRGVSETQYF
TGTGCCAGCACCCACCCCAGGGGAGTATCGGAGACCCAGTACTTC